The 26 T cell receptor beta chains reported below all come from one sample, sequenced in a study of tumor-infiltrating lymphocytes in oesophageal squamous cell carcinoma. MiXCR, run by TCRdb on the PCR reads, gives a single entry per CDR3 protein. The sample includes under 15,000 distinct CDR3 sequences, 45% to 70% of them seen just once. Material: esophageal tumor tissue. The receptors were sampled from a female donor with esophageal squamous cell carcinoma.

This clonotype was picked up many times. The V and J genes are TRBV11-2 and TRBJ2-6, with 9 nucleotides matching TRBD1. The CDR3 spans 20 residues. V lost 1 base to trimming and J lost 0 bases; unmatched junction nucleotides: 10. CDR1 and CDR2 (germline): SGHAT, FQNNGV. The CDR3 reads CASSLVGVGQGASGANVLTF. In DNA form, the CDR3 reads TGTGCCAGCAGCTTAGTCGGCGTGGGACAGGGCGCCTCTGGGGCCAACGTCCTGACTTTC. The whole variable domain, remainder taken from reference TRBV11-2 and TRBJ2-6, is EAGVAQSPRYKIIEKRQSVAFWCNPISGHATLYWYQQILGQGPKLLIQFQNNGVVDDSQLPKDRFSAERLKGVDSTLKIQPAKLEDSAVYLCASSLVGVGQGASGANVLTFGAGSRLTVL.

This clonotype turned up a few times. The CDR3 DNA follows: TGTGCCAGCAGCTTTGGGGGATTTTCCTACGAGCAGTACTTC. Its protein product is CASSFGGFSYEQYF. The chain carries TRBV7-6 and TRBJ2-7; D possibly matches TRBD1 or TRBD2 (5 bases each). Germline V lookup: CDR1 SGHVS, CDR2 FNYEAQ. Deletions cut 3 bases from V and 1 base from J, with 10 bases between. CDR3 size: 14 residues. Based on the CDR3 plus reference TRBV7-6 and TRBJ2-7, the full variable domain is GAGVSQSPRYKVTKRGQDVALRCDPISGHVSLYWYRQALGQGPEFLTYFNYEAQQDKSGLPNDRFSAERPEGSISTLTIQRTEQRDSAMYRCASSFGGFSYEQYFGPGTRLTVT.

The gene calls are TRBV7-8 and TRBJ2-3, with TRBD1 identical over 7 bases. CDR1 and CDR2 from the germline V gene are SGHVS and FQNEAQ. The CDR3 sequence is 18 residues long. With V trimmed by 2 bases and J by 2 bases, 13 bases remained unmatched. The CDR3 here is CASSLPETGTEYTDTQYF. CDR3 nucleotides: TGTGCCAGCAGCTTACCCGAGACCGGGACAGAATACACAGATACGCAGTATTTT.

The chain has TRBV3-1 and TRBJ2-3; D is ambiguous. TRBJ2-1 explains the end of the DNA better; the J call may be wrong. CDR3 length: 22 amino acids. Germline V CDR1 and CDR2: LGHDT, YNNKEL (reference sequence). The CDR3 sequence: CASLPYARGLVNRVYQVVEQFF. DNA for the CDR3: TGTGCCAGCCTGCCGTACGCACGTGGGTTAGTGAACCGTGTTTATCAGGTGGTTGAGCAGTTCTTC.

V and J are TRBV6-4 and TRBJ1-2; a possible D gene is TRBD1 (5 bases). CDR1 and CDR2 (germline): MRHNA, SNTAGT. The CDR3 extends over 13 amino acids. The V end was cut by 2 bases, the J end by 5 bases, with 9 bases between. This CDR3 reads CASSDGQGYGYTF. Here the CDR3 DNA reads TGTGCCAGCAGTGACGGCCAGGGATATGGCTACACCTTC.

Only a few counts were recorded for this clonotype. The junction does not match germline at one end; this may be a read error. V gene TRBV5-4 combines with J gene TRBJ2-1, with a possible D match to TRBD2 (6 bases). The germline CDR1 and CDR2 sequences are SGHNT and YYREEE (reference sequence). CDR3 length: 14 amino acids. The DNA for the CDR3 is TGCGCCAGCAGCTTGGGTCGGGAGTTCGATGAGCAGTTCTTC. Translating it yields CASSLGREFDEQFF.

J is TRBJ2-3 and V is TRBV7-6; possibly TRBD1 or TRBD2 for D (5 bases each). Germline values: CDR1 SGHVS, CDR2 FNYEAQ. The CDR3 has 15 residues. V was clipped by 7 bases and J by 0 bases, with 14 bases between them. The CDR3 sequence is CASTITRGSTDTQYF. Written as DNA, the CDR3 is TGTGCCAGCACCATTACTAGGGGAAGCACAGATACGCAGTATTTT.

This clonotype was counted between two and nine times. V usage is TRBV7-2 and J usage is TRBJ2-1; 10 positions match TRBD2. Trimming took 5 bases from V and 1 from J; bases not matched to a gene: 14. The length of the CDR3 is 19 residues. Germline lookup yields CDR1 SGHTA and CDR2 FQGNSA. Here the CDR3 reads CASSHPRSSGSDSYNEQFF. The CDR3 nucleotides read TGTGCCAGCAGCCATCCCCGTTCTAGCGGGAGTGATTCCTACAATGAGCAGTTCTTC. The full variable domain, completed using reference TRBV7-2 and TRBJ2-1, is GAGVSQSPSNKVTEKGKDVELRCDPISGHTALYWYRQSLGQGLEFLIYFQGNSAPDKSGLPSDRFSAERTGGSVSTLTIQRTQQEDSAVYLCASSHPRSSGSDSYNEQFFGPGTRLTVL.

Comment on this clonotype: The conserved phenylalanine or tryptophan normally closing the CDR3 is absent here, so this likely arose from a read error. No DNA is shown, since the ends of the CDR3 on it are uncertain; the CDR3 is the one TCRdb lists. This chain connects TRBV6-1 to TRBJ2-7; the D call of TRBD1 is as the table states it, not checked on the DNA. The CDR3 has 16 amino acids, counting both end residues. The germline V gene encodes CDR1 MNHNS and CDR2 SASEGT. CDR3 region: CASGPLGANYGYTFGS.

The chain recombines TRBV9 with TRBJ2-3; perhaps TRBD1 as D (5 bases). The DNA end is more similar to TRBJ2-7, so the J call may be wrong. The CDR3 extends over 12 amino acids. Germline CDR1 reads SGDLS; CDR2 reads YYNGEE. The CDR3 DNA follows: TGTGCCAGCGGACGACAGTCCTACGAGCAGTACTTC. This gives the protein CASGRQSYEQYF.

V and J are TRBV7-3 and TRBJ2-1; TRBD2 matches 9 bases. The germline V gene has CDR1 SGHTA and CDR2 FQGTGA. The CDR3 consists of 16 residues. Trimming removed 5 bases from V and 0 bases from J; junction bases left unmatched: 5. For the CDR3, the DNA is TGTGCCAGCAGCCCTTTAGCGGGGGACTCCTACAATGAGCAGTTCTTC. Encoded protein: CASSPLAGDSYNEQFF. Full variable domain (remainder filled in from reference TRBV7-3 and TRBJ2-1): GAGVSQTPSNKVTEKGKYVELRCDPISGHTALYWYRQSLGQGPEFLIYFQGTGAADDSGLPNDRFFAVRPEGSVSTLKIQRTERGDSAVYLCASSPLAGDSYNEQFFGPGTRLTVL.

This clonotype was detected a few times. No conserved phenylalanine or tryptophan ends this CDR3, so it is likely a read error. The DNA is left out, because the CDR3 cannot be placed on it with certainty; the CDR3 is given as TCRdb lists it. CDR3: CASSFGWGNYGYTFGS. This chain links TRBV28 with TRBJ2-7. The germline V gene has CDR1 MDHEN and CDR2 SYDVKM. 16 amino acids form the CDR3, both terminal residues included.

This clonotype has a count of ten or more. The chain recombines TRBV6-4 with TRBJ2-3; 9 bases match TRBD1. Germline lookup yields CDR1 MRHNA and CDR2 SNTAGT. The CDR3 extends over 15 amino acids. Germline trimming cut 2 bases from V and 3 bases from J; bases unmatched to any gene: 3. CDR3 in DNA: TGTGCCAGCAGTGACGGGACAGGGTCTACAGATACGCAGTATTTT. Protein sequence: CASSDGTGSTDTQYF.

This rearrangement joins TRBV7-6 to TRBJ2-3, with D perhaps assigned TRBD1 or TRBD2 (6 bases each). The end of the DNA fits TRBJ2-7 better, so the J call may be wrong. The CDR3 consists of 18 residues. Germline V lookup: CDR1 SGHVS, CDR2 FNYEAQ. The CDR3 DNA sequence: TGTGCCAGCAGCTTAAGGAGGGGGGACTCGCTCGGCTACAATGAGCAGTACTTC. This codes for CASSLRRGDSLGYNEQYF.

Details on this clonotype: Because the CDR3 is missing its conserved closing phenylalanine or tryptophan, this is likely a read error. The DNA is left out, because the CDR3 cannot be placed on it with certainty; the CDR3 is given as TCRdb lists it. V usage is TRBV28 and J usage is TRBJ2-7; the D call TRBD2 from the table was never checked on the DNA. The length of the CDR3 is 16 amino acids, counting both ends. Germline V gene sequence: CDR1 MDHEN, CDR2 SYDVKM. CDR3 region: CASSLPPGYYGYTFGS.

The gene calls are TRBV12-3 or TRBV12-4 and TRBJ2-1; D assignment may be TRBD1 or TRBD2 (5 bases each). This CDR3 is 13 amino acids long. Trimming removed 4 bases at V and 8 bases at J, with 12 bases between. The CDR3 here is CASSYRTGDEQFF. In DNA, the CDR3 is TGTGCCAGCAGTTACAGGACTGGTGATGAGCAGTTCTTC.

At least ten counts were recorded for this clonotype. The chain's CDR3 is CASSLEASGPLANEQFF. CDR3 sequence (DNA): TGTGCCAGCAGCTTGGAGGCTAGCGGACCATTGGCCAATGAGCAGTTCTTC. The chain couples TRBV5-4 to TRBJ2-1, with 7 bases fitting TRBD2. After removal of 0 bases from V and 6 bases from J, the junction contained 12 bases not matched to a gene. This CDR3 is built from 17 residues. CDR1 and CDR2 (germline): SGHNT, YYREEE (reference sequence).

The chain recombines TRBV7-4 with TRBJ1-4; the match to TRBD1 covers 7 bases. This CDR3 is built from 14 residues. CDR1 is SGHVT, CDR2 SQSDAQ, per germline. V lost 5 bases, J lost 5 bases, and 5 bases stayed unmatched. The CDR3 is CASSPTDRNEKLFF. In nucleotides, the CDR3 is TGTGCCAGCAGCCCGACGGACAGGAATGAAAAACTGTTTTTT.

As DNA, the CDR3 is TGTGCCAGCAGTGAGGGGGCGGGGAGCACAGATACGCAGTATTTT. Encoded protein: CASSEGAGSTDTQYF. The rearrangement uses TRBV6-1 and TRBJ2-3; TRBD1 or TRBD2 may be the D gene (6 bases each). The ends were cut back, 3 bases at V and 0 bases at J, with 10 bases in the middle. The length of the CDR3 is 15 residues. Germline loops: CDR1 MNHNS, CDR2 SASEGT.

The rearrangement joins TRBV7-8 to TRBJ1-1; D gene unclear. CDR1 and CDR2 (germline): SGHVS, FQNEAQ. The CDR3 has 14 amino acids. The germline V and J ends were trimmed by 2 bases and 2 bases, with 9 bases remaining between them. The CDR3 loop is CASSLNWLNTEAFF. The CDR3 bases are TGTGCCAGCAGCTTAAACTGGCTCAACACTGAAGCTTTCTTT.

This chain links TRBV6-2 or TRBV6-3 with TRBJ2-1, with 13 positions matching TRBD2. The J call is doubtful: the DNA matches TRBJ2-7 better. Germline lookup yields CDR1 MNHEY and CDR2 SVGEGT. The CDR3 has 16 amino acids. CDR3 residues: CASSYRGLAGTYEQYF. The DNA of the CDR3 is TGTGCCAGCAGTTACCGGGGACTAGCGGGAACCTACGAGCAGTACTTC.

This clonotype was seen a few times. V is TRBV9 and J is TRBJ2-5; D may be TRBD1 or TRBD2 (6 bases each). The CDR3 spans 16 residues. Germline CDR1 is SGDLS and CDR2 is YYNGEE. V lost 0 bases and J 2 bases, leaving 14 bases between the germline ends. CDR3 amino acids: CASSVAGRGRQETQYF. Here the CDR3 DNA reads TGTGCCAGCAGCGTAGCTGGTAGGGGGAGGCAAGAGACCCAGTACTTC.

The chain is built from TRBV7-2 and TRBJ2-1; 10 nucleotides align to TRBD2. The CDR3 extends over 16 amino acids. The germline CDR1 and CDR2 sequences are SGHTA and FQGNSA. The V and J ends lost 1 base and 0 bases, in that order; junction bases with no gene match: 0. CDR3 protein: CASSLGLAGSYNEQFF. Written as DNA, the CDR3 is TGTGCCAGCAGCTTAGGACTAGCGGGCTCCTACAATGAGCAGTTCTTC.

In its sample, this clonotype was seen many times. The gene calls are TRBV5-1 and TRBJ2-3; 7 bases align to TRBD1. The germline V gene has CDR1 SGHRS and CDR2 YFSETQ. The J segment lost 2 bases and the V segment lost 9 bases, leaving 6 bases of the junction unmatched. The CDR3 consists of 13 residues. CDR3 loop: CATRGGHTDTQYF. DNA for the CDR3: TGCGCCACCCGAGGGGGCCACACAGATACGCAGTATTTT.

This rearrangement joins TRBV7-3 to TRBJ2-3; weak D call: TRBD1 (5 bases). Judging by the DNA end, TRBJ2-1 fits better; the J call may be wrong. This CDR3 has 14 amino acids. The germline V gene encodes CDR1 SGHTA and CDR2 FQGTGA. The CDR3 DNA sequence: TGTGCCAGCAGCGGGCAGGGCCCCTACAATGAGCAGTTCTTC. Amino acids: CASSGQGPYNEQFF.

The V and J genes are TRBV11-2 and TRBJ1-1; 8 nucleotides agree with TRBD1. Germline loops: CDR1 SGHAT, CDR2 FQNNGV. V gave up 7 bases and J gave up 0 bases; unmatched junction bases: 4. This CDR3 contains 14 residues. CDR3 in DNA: TGTGCCAGCAACTACAGGGGGGTGAACACTGAAGCTTTCTTT. Translating gives CASNYRGVNTEAFF.